This TCR beta chain originates from a study of T cell responses to AZD1222 COVID-19 vaccine. The CDR3 spans 15 residues. V was pared by 2 bases and J by 4 bases, with 13 bases between. From germline, CDR1 is MNHNS and CDR2 SASEGT. Sequencing was performed with immunoSEQ multiplex PCR; in TCRdb, only in-frame clones are kept and a portion is missing. This sample carries 150,000 or so clones, 85% to 95% of them seen once, and the ten largest clones take less than 2.5%. Sequenced here: peripheral blood, sampled on day 0 of AZD1222 vaccination. This clonotype was obtained from an adult in good health. This chain joins TRBV6-1 and TRBJ2-3; tentatively, D is TRBD2 (6 bases). CDR3 nucleotide sequence: TGTGCCAGCAGTGAAAGTCCCGGGAGCGCAGATACGCAGTATTTT. This translates into CASSESPGSADTQYF.